A single T cell receptor beta chain is shown here with its context. This record belongs to a study of blood T cell repertoires in COVID-19. About the research overall: The samples span acute and convalescent COVID-19 from the United States, Italy and Spain. Nucleic acid was either cDNA or gDNA, and it came from T cells, B-cell-depleted T cells, or PBMCs.

TCRdb's table, derived via immunoSEQ multiplex PCR, lists solely in-frame clones and lacks some. This table has over 100,000 clones, 84% appearing once. The CDR3 consists of 16 residues. In germline, CDR1 is SGHNT, CDR2 YYREEE (reference sequence). The ends lost 1 base at V and 2 bases at J; junction bases unmatched: 2. Material for sequencing was peripheral blood. This TCR was recovered from a woman aged 45-59 years with acute or convalescent COVID-19. The chain uses TRBV5-4 and TRBJ2-3, with 12 bases lining up with TRBD2. This chain's CDR3 is CASSLTSGGPTDTQYF. CDR3 nucleotide sequence: TGTGCCAGCAGCTTGACTAGCGGGGGGCCCACAGATACGCAGTATTTT.